What follows describes a single T cell receptor beta chain. Its matching antigen is unknown. The CDR3 extends over 15 amino acids. The V end lost 5 bases, the J end lost 2 bases, and 12 bases lay between the germline ends. Germline-derived CDR1 and CDR2 are SGHTA and FQGNSA. Produced via immunoSEQ multiplex PCR; TCRdb's table is partial and in-frame only. The sample shows just under 90,000 clones, approximately 86% of them seen only once. The sample comes from a study of T cell responses to AZD1222 COVID-19 vaccine. Notes on the study in general: Only a handful of AZD1222 recipients tested seropositive at baseline. After two AZD1222 doses, spike-specific TCR breadth and depth rose versus day 0. Unmutated variant regions are reportedly the target of nearly half of TCRs that are spike-specific. Mostly white British, mostly female donors; authors suggested clonal diversity may be underestimated.

The genes are TRBV7-2 and TRBJ1-4; a possible D gene is TRBD1 (6 bases). This receptor was taken from an adult in good health. The sequencing used peripheral blood, collected on day 0 of AZD1222 vaccination. DNA of the CDR3: TGTGCCAGCAGCGTAACAGGGACTACTAATGAAAAACTGTTTTTT. Residues: CASSVTGTTNEKLFF. Together with reference TRBV7-2 and TRBJ1-4, the CDR3 gives the full variable domain: GAGVSQSPSNKVTEKGKDVELRCDPISGHTALYWYRQSLGQGLEFLIYFQGNSAPDKSGLPSDRFSAERTGGSVSTLTIQRTQQEDSAVYLCASSVTGTTNEKLFFGSGTQLSVL.